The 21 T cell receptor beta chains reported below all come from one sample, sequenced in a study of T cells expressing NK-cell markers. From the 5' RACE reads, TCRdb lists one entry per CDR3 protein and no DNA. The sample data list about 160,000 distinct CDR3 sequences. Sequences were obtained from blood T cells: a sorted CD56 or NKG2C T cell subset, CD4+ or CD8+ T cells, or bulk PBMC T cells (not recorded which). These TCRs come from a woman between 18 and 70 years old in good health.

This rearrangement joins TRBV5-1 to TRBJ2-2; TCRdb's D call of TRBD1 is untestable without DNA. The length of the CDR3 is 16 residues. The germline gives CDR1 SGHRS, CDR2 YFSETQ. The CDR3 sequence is CASSHSEQGDTGELFF. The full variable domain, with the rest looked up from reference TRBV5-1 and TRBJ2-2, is KAGVTQTPRYLIKTRGQQVTLSCSPISGHRSVSWYQQTPGQGLQFLFEYFSETQRNKGNFPGRFSGRQFSNSRSEMNVSTLELGDSALYLCASSHSEQGDTGELFFGEGSRLTVL.

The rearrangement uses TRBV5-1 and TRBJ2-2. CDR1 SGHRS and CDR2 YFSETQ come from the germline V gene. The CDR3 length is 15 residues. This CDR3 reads CASSLKVSGAGELFF.

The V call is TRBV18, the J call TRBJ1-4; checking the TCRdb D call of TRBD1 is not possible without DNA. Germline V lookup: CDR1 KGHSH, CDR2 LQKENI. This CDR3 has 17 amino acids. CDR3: CASSLTRPQGAREKLFF.

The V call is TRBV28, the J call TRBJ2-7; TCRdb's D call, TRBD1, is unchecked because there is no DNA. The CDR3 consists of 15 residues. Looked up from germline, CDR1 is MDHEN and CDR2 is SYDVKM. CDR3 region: CASKTHGGESYEQYF.

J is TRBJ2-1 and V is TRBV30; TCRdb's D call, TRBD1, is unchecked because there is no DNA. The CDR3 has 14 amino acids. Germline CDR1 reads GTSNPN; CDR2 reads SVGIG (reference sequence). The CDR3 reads CAWDDRGPRGEQFF.

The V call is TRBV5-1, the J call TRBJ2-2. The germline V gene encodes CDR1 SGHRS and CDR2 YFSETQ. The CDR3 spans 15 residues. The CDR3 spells CASSLSSGSTGELFF.

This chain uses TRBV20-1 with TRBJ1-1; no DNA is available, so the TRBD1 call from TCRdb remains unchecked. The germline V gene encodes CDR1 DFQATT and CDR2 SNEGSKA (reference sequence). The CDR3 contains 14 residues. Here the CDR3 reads CSARWPGLNTEAFF.

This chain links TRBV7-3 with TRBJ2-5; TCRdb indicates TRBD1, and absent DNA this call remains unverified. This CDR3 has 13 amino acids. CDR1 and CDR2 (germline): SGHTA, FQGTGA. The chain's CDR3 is CASSLALRGTQYF.

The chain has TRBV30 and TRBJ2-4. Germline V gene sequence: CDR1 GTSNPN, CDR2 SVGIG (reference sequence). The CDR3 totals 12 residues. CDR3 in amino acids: CAWSVSGNIQYF.

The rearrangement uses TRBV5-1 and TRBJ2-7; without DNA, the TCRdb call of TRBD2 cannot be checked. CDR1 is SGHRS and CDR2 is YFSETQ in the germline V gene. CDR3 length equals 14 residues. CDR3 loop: CASSFGRGNYEQYF.

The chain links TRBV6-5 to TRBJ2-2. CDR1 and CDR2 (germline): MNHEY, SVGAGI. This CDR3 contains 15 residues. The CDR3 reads CASSYTGGQTGELFF.

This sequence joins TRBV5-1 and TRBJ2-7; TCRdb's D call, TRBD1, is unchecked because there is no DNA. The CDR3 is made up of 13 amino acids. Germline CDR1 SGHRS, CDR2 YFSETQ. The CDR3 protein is CASSHGQGREQYF.

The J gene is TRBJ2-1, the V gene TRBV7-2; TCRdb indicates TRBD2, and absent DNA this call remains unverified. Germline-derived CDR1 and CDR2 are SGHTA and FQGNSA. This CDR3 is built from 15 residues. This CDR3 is CASSRTSGANNEQFF.

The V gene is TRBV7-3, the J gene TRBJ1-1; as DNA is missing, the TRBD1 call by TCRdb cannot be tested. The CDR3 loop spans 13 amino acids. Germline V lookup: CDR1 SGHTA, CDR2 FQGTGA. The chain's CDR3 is CASSKQGGTEAFF.

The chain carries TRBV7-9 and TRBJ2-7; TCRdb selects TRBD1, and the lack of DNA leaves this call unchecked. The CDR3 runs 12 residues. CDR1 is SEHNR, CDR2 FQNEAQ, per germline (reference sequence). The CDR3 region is CASSYGRGEQYF.

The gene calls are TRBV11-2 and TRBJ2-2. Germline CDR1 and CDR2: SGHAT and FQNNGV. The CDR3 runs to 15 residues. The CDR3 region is CASSDWQMNTGELFF. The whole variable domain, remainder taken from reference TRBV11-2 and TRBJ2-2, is EAGVAQSPRYKIIEKRQSVAFWCNPISGHATLYWYQQILGQGPKLLIQFQNNGVVDDSQLPKDRFSAERLKGVDSTLKIQPAKLEDSAVYLCASSDWQMNTGELFFGEGSRLTVL.

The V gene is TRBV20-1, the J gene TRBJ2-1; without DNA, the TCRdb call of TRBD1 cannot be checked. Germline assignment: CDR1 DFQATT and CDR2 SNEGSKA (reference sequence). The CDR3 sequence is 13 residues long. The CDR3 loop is CRAPGEANNEQFF.

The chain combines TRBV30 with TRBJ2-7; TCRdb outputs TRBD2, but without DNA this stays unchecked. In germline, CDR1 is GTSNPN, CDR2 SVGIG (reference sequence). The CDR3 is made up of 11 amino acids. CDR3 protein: CAWSTGHEQYF.

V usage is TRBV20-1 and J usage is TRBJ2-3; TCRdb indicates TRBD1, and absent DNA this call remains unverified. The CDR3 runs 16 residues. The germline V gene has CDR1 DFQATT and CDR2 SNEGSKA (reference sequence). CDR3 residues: CSASPPSREGPDTQYF.

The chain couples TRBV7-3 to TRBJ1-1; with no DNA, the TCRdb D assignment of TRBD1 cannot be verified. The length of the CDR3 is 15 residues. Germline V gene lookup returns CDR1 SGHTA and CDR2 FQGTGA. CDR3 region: CASSQTQGAWAEAFF. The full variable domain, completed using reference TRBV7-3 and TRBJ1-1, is GAGVSQTPSNKVTEKGKYVELRCDPISGHTALYWYRQSLGQGPEFLIYFQGTGAADDSGLPNDRFFAVRPEGSVSTLKIQRTERGDSAVYLCASSQTQGAWAEAFFGQGTRLTVV.

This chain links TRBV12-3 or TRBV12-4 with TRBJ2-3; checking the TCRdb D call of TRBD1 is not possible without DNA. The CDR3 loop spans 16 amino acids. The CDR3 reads CASRTQSPWGPDTQYF.